This TCR beta chain was retrieved from a study of cytomegalovirus exposure and HLA in healthy donors. There are 18 residues in the CDR3. V gave up 5 bases and J gave up 0 bases; unmatched junction bases: 12. CDR1 is LNHDA and CDR2 is SQIVND in the germline V gene (reference sequence). PCR used 60 Vbeta primers and 13 Jbeta primers. Method: immunoSEQ multiplex PCR; TCRdb's copy keeps in-frame clones and lacks some. The sample records 150,000 to 200,000 clones, around 80% being singletons. This receptor was taken from a woman aged 25-40 years in good health and CMV-seronegative. The sample was PBMCs. The chain joins TRBV19 to TRBJ1-1; 10 bases agree with TRBD1. In DNA, the CDR3 is TGTGCCAGTAGTCGTTTCGGGGGACAGGGGTTTCTGAACACTGAAGCTTTCTTT. This gives the protein CASSRFGGQGFLNTEAFF.